A selection of T cell receptor beta chains follows, all from one sample in a study of shared clonotypes between healthy human individuals. Libraries were prepared by immunoSEQ multiplex PCR; TCRdb keeps only in-frame clonotypes and omits some of them. The sample carries some 650,000 clones, approximately 97% recorded once. Sequencing was carried out using naive CD4+ T cells sorted from blood. The source is a woman aged 25 to 39 in good health. Both conserved end residues are trimmed from each CDR3. The order of the fields is V gene, CDR3 protein.

>TRBV12-2
ASRHTGTGGYTQY
>TRBV28
ASHKPGGAHEQY
>TRBV28
ASSPPGLAGAPNTGELF
>TRBV11-2
ASSHRDRVTDTQY
>TRBV6-5
ASSYSPGEDTEAF
>TRBV28
ASSLTVRGINTIY
>TRBV28
ASSLLRMRESPHYEQY
>TRBV19
ASSPPPLSGIYNEQF
>TRBV7-2
ASSLALGLATNNEQF
>TRBV5-6
ASSLSHGNEQF
>TRBV7-9
ASSPKIQSYEQY
>TRBV5-4
ASSSGTSGIYNEQF
>TRBV19
ATKITGTDTQY
>TRBV6-1
ASSLTYYEQY
>TRBV6-6
ASTSGTEAF
>TRBV27
ASSTDGANYGYT
>TRBV27
ASSPTSGYYEQY
>TRBV2
ASTIQTGGNGEKLF
>TRBV6-4
ASSDLAGPSVHEQY
>TRBV18
ASSAQLARAQETQY
>TRBV27
ASGLRRQTSTDTQY
>TRBV6-6
ASITGAGQPYGYT
>TRBV7-9
ASSSSPGQGPYEQY
>TRBV13
ASSETGGRYGYT
>TRBV2
ASSEALPLRGTEAF
>TRBV29-1
SITRGTEAF
>TRBV10-3
AISDLVVRNEQF
>TRBV21-1
ASRGVLRWSEAF
>TRBV6-5
ASSLGGTGPGEAF
>TRBV28
ASSPIIPPEVSKAF
>TRBV27
ASSLTGGTTYEQY
>TRBV6-5
ASSRWTGNTEAF
>TRBV27
ASSLARGSYEQY
>TRBV19
ASSIQAGRHEQY
>TRBV28
ASSPPGTGFYEQY
>TRBV2
ASRTGTGVYEQY
>TRBV4-1
ASSGLGSYNEQF
>TRBV7-9
ASSTRLAVSSYNEQF
>TRBV15
ATSSSQGTNEKLF
>TRBV2
ASSYQGQFNTEAF
>TRBV20-1
SASSESEQY
>TRBV28
ASSWGGGAYTEAF
>TRBV28
ASSSPGYEQY
>TRBV28
ASRLTGDNQPQH
>TRBV10-3
AIREPGLTSSYEQY
>TRBV11-2
ASSFGRAQY
>TRBV6-1
ASGWGQNQETQY
>TRBV9
ASSVAPLNEQF
>TRBV27
ASSALRGPETQY
>TRBV4-1
ASSRLGGGSGANVLT
>TRBV7-2
ASSLQGTSGSGETQY
>TRBV23-1
ASRIRGYTEAF
>TRBV11-3
ASSQSSYEQY
>TRBV19
ASSLTDLETQY
>TRBV7-2
ASSPDGLGGYT
>TRBV5-1
ASSLQGAELETQY
>TRBV5-1
ASSLGVLSSYEQY
>TRBV2
AGEDGANYGYT
>TRBV27
ASSLSRQKNYGYT